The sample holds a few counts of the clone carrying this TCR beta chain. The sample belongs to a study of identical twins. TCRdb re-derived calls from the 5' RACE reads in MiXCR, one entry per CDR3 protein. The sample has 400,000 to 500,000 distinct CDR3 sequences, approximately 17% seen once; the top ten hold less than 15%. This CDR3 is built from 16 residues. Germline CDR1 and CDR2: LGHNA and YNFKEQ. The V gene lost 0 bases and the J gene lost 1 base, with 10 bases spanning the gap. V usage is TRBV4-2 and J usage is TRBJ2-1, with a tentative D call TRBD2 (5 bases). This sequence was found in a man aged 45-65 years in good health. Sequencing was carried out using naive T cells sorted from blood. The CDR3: CASSQEGLRSYNEQFF. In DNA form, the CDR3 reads TGTGCCAGCAGCCAAGAAGGACTGAGATCCTACAATGAGCAGTTCTTC.